The 7 T cell receptor beta chains presented below share a single source sample, sequenced in a study of human T cells and chemical hapten exposure. TCRdb reprocessed the RACE reads with MiXCR, giving one entry per CDR3 protein. The sample holds roughly 120,000 distinct CDR3 sequences, roughly an eighth seen once. Specified time point: patch test 1, 2 weeks after DPC sensitization. Regarding treatment: therapeutic diphenylcyclopropenone sensitization with weekly scalp DPC. The sample in question was whole blood, obtained in connection with sensitization to the hapten diphenylcyclopropenone (DPC). The receptors shown here come from a man younger than 35 with alopecia areata. Some clones in this sample may be carry-over from other donors' samples.

V gene TRBV5-1 combines with J gene TRBJ2-3; D is unclear. The ends were cut back, 2 bases at V and 3 bases at J, with 7 bases in the middle. The CDR3 loop spans 13 amino acids. Germline-derived CDR1 and CDR2 are SGHRS and YFSETQ. CDR3 bases: TGCGCCAGCAGCTTTAGGGTTACAGATACGCAGTATTTT. Protein sequence: CASSFRVTDTQYF.

The V and J genes are TRBV19 and TRBJ2-1, with D possibly being TRBD1 (5 bases). The CDR3 has 14 amino acids. The germline V gene encodes CDR1 LNHDA and CDR2 SQIVND (reference sequence). V was shortened by 1 base and J by 5 bases, with 9 bases between the two germline ends. This CDR3 reads CASSIGGRDNEQFF. CDR3 DNA: TGTGCCAGTAGTATAGGGGGCAGGGACAATGAGCAGTTCTTC. The whole variable domain, remainder taken from reference TRBV19 and TRBJ2-1, is DGGITQSPKYLFRKEGQNVTLSCEQNLNHDAMYWYRQDPGQGLRLIYYSQIVNDFQKGDIAEGYSVSREKKESFPLTVTSAQKNPTAFYLCASSIGGRDNEQFFGPGTRLTVL.

This clonotype appeared a few times. This chain connects TRBV10-3 to TRBJ1-2, with unresolved D. V gave up 0 bases and J gave up 5 bases, with 10 bases separating them. CDR1 ENHRY and CDR2 SYGVKD come from the germline V gene. The CDR3 is 14 residues long. The CDR3 reads CAISESLGQYGYTF. The CDR3 nucleotides are TGTGCCATCAGTGAGTCGTTAGGGCAGTATGGCTACACCTTC.

The genes are TRBV24-1 and TRBJ2-2; D not certain. Germline V lookup: CDR1 KGHDR, CDR2 SFDVKD. There are 16 residues in the CDR3. Deletions cut 2 bases from V and 0 bases from J, with 9 bases between. The CDR3 here is CATSDSERTNTGELFF. Written as DNA, the CDR3 is TGTGCCACCAGTGATTCGGAGAGAACGAACACCGGGGAGCTGTTTTTT.

This clonotype was detected a few times. This chain connects TRBV12-3 or TRBV12-4 to TRBJ2-1; 8 bases fit TRBD2. This CDR3 spans 15 amino acids. The J segment lost 8 bases and the V segment lost 5 bases, leaving 11 bases of the junction unmatched. CDR3 loop: CASSESGGVWYEQFF. The CDR3 DNA reads TGTGCCAGCAGTGAAAGCGGGGGCGTTTGGTATGAGCAGTTCTTC.

This clonotype was picked up a small number of times. This chain connects TRBV14 to TRBJ1-2; 9 bases are shared with TRBD1. The germline CDR1 and CDR2 sequences are SGHDN and FVKESK. This CDR3 region has 16 residues. The ends lost 1 base at V and 7 bases at J; junction bases unmatched: 10. The CDR3: CASSQVTGGIARGYTF. In nucleotides, the CDR3 is TGTGCCAGCAGCCAAGTGACAGGGGGTATCGCTCGTGGCTACACCTTC.

The rearrangement joins TRBV5-1 to TRBJ2-3, with D tentatively TRBD2 (6 bases). Germline-derived CDR1 and CDR2 are SGHRS and YFSETQ. V gave up 4 bases and J gave up 4 bases, with 10 bases separating them. The CDR3 is 13 amino acids. The CDR3 is CASSRDFADTQYF. CDR3 bases: TGCGCCAGCAGCCGGGACTTTGCAGATACGCAGTATTTT.